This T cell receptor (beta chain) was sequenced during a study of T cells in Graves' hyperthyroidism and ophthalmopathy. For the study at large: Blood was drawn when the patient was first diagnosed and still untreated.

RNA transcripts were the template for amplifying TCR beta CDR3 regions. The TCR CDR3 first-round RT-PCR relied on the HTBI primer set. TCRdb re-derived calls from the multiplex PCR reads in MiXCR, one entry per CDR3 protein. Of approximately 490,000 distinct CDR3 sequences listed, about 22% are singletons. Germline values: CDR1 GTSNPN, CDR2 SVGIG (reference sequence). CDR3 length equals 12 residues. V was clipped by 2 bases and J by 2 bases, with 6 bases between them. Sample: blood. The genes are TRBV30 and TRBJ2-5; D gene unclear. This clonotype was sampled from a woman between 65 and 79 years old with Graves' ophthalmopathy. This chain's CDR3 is CAWSSQQETQYF. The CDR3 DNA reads TGTGCCTGGAGTAGCCAGCAAGAGACCCAGTACTTC.